These T cell receptor beta chains were read from a single sample in a study of radiation and T cells in renal cell carcinoma. Assay: immunoSEQ multiplex PCR; the TCRdb copy retains only in-frame clones and omits some. The sample carries over 90,000 clones, 84% recorded once. The input for sequencing was blood, taken from a patient whose treatment included radiotherapy and nephrectomy. These receptors all stem from a man between 60 and 75 years old with renal cell carcinoma. Both conserved end residues are part of each CDR3. D genes are given only for firm matches. Clone size, where shown, is once, few, many, or a class for clones that have expanded.

.	TRBV28	TRBD1	TRBJ1-2	TGTGCCAGCAGTTTGACAGGGGTCTATGGCTACACCTTC	CASSLTGVYGYTF
.	TRBV6-1	.	TRBJ1-3	TGTGCCAGCAGTGCGACAGTCTCTGGAAACACCATATATTTT	CASSATVSGNTIYF
once	TRBV4-1	TRBD2	TRBJ2-7	TGCGCCAGCAGCCAACTAGCGGGAGGGCCTGGTGAGCAGTACTTC	CASSQLAGGPGEQYF
.	TRBV5-1	.	TRBJ2-7	TGCGCCAGCGGATCGACCCCGGGACAATCATACGAGCAGTACTTC	CASGSTPGQSYEQYF
.	TRBV4-3	.	TRBJ2-1	TGCGCCAGCAGCCAAGATAACGGACCTTGGAATGAGCAGTTCTTC	CASSQDNGPWNEQFF
.	TRBV7-6	.	TRBJ2-1	TGTGCCAGCAGCCAGTGGGGAACCGGGTCCAATGAGCAGTTCTTC	CASSQWGTGSNEQFF
.	TRBV19	.	TRBJ1-1	TGTGCCAGTAGTATAGGGGGTAGTGGGTTCACTGAAGCTTTCTTT	CASSIGGSGFTEAFF
.	TRBV6-5	TRBD2	TRBJ2-1	TGTGCCAGCAGCATGAGCGGGAGCTCCTACAATGAGCAGTTCTTC	CASSMSGSSYNEQFF
.	TRBV4-3	TRBD1	TRBJ2-7	TGCGCCAGCAGCCACAAATCCACAGGGGCCTACGAGCAGTACTTC	CASSHKSTGAYEQYF
.	TRBV7-6	.	TRBJ2-5	TGTGCCAGCAGCTTAGGTCGGGGCCGGATACAAGAGACCCAGTACTTC	CASSLGRGRIQETQYF
.	TRBV4-1	TRBD2	TRBJ2-7	TGCGCCAGCAGCCAAGTCGGGAGGGCTCCCCACTACGAGCAGTACTTC	CASSQVGRAPHYEQYF
once	TRBV4-1	.	TRBJ2-3	TGCGCCAGCAGCCAAGAACCAGCTAGCACAGATACGCAGTATTTT	CASSQEPASTDTQYF
.	TRBV7-2	TRBD2	TRBJ2-7	TGTGCCAGCAGCTTTAGCGGGGTCTGGGGCGAGCAGTACTTC	CASSFSGVWGEQYF
.	TRBV4-3	TRBD2	TRBJ2-1	TGCGCCAGCAGCCAAGTGGTTCTAGCGGGAGATGAGCAGTTCTTC	CASSQVVLAGDEQFF
few	TRBV19	.	TRBJ1-2	TGTGCCAGTAGTTTTGTCGGCAGAGCTAACTATGGCTACACCTTC	CASSFVGRANYGYTF
.	TRBV7-9	.	TRBJ1-1	TGTGCCAGCAGCTCCGTTACAATGAACACTGAAGCTTTCTTT	CASSSVTMNTEAFF
.	TRBV5-1	TRBD1	TRBJ2-1	TGCGCCAGCAGCTTAACAGGGGGCATCAATGAGCAGTTCTTC	CASSLTGGINEQFF
.	TRBV27	TRBD1	TRBJ2-7	TGTGCCAGCAGTCTAGTCGGACAGGGGCCTTCCTACGAGCAGTACTTC	CASSLVGQGPSYEQYF
.	TRBV7-8	TRBD1	TRBJ1-5	TGTGCCAGCAGCTTAGTACAGGGGGTAGGGCCCCAGCATTTT	CASSLVQGVGPQHF
.	TRBV15	TRBD1	TRBJ2-5	TGTGCCACCAGCAGTGTATGGACAGGGGGCAAGACCCAGTACTTC	CATSSVWTGGKTQYF
once	TRBV10-3	TRBD1	TRBJ1-2	TGTGCCATCAGTGGGACAGGGGAAGCAGGCTACACCTTC	CAISGTGEAGYTF
.	TRBV7-9	.	TRBJ1-5	TGTGCCAGCAGCAAGGACTCAAATAGCAATCAGCCCCAGCATTTT	CASSKDSNSNQPQHF
few	TRBV4-3	TRBD2	TRBJ2-5	TGCGCCAGCAGCCAAGGACTAGCGATGGAGACCCAGTACTTC	CASSQGLAMETQYF
.	TRBV19	.	TRBJ2-2	TGTGCCAGTAGTATATTGTGGGAAACCGGGGGGCTGTTTTTT	CASSILWETGGLFF
.	TRBV6-6	.	TRBJ2-3	TGTGCCAGCAGTCATGCCACAGATACGCAGTATTTT	CASSHATDTQYF
.	TRBV4-1	TRBD2	TRBJ2-7	TGCGCCAGCAGCCAAGAGGGTAGCGGGAAGAGGTACGAGCAGTACTTC	CASSQEGSGKRYEQYF
.	TRBV27	.	TRBJ2-3	TGTGCCAGCAGTTTAGGGCTGGGGTCGGATACGCAGTATTTT	CASSLGLGSDTQYF
.	TRBV2	.	TRBJ2-1	TGTGCCAGCAGTGAAGGCAGGGTCTACTCCTACAATGAGCAGTTCTTC	CASSEGRVYSYNEQFF
.	TRBV7-8	.	TRBJ1-4	TGTGCCAGCAGCTTAGCGCTCGGGGATGAAAAACTGTTTTTT	CASSLALGDEKLFF
.	TRBV27	.	TRBJ1-3	TGTGCCAGCAGTTTATCCCAGGGCCCTGGAAACACCATATATTTT	CASSLSQGPGNTIYF
.	TRBV5-1	.	TRBJ2-7	TGCGCCAGCAGCTTGGTGCCTGATTCCGAGCAGTACTTC	CASSLVPDSEQYF
.	TRBV6-6	.	TRBJ2-6	TGTGCCAGCAGTTCCGACTCTAACAGGAACGTCCTGACTTTC	CASSSDSNRNVLTF
.	TRBV5-1	TRBD2	TRBJ2-1	TGCGCCAGCAGCACCCGACTAGCGCCAACCAATGAGCAGTTCTTC	CASSTRLAPTNEQFF
.	TRBV6-1	TRBD2	TRBJ2-1	TGTGCCAGCAGTGATGGACGGGAGGCTGAGCAGTTCTTC	CASSDGREAEQFF
few	TRBV19	TRBD1	TRBJ1-2	TGTGCCAGTAGTATAAGGACAGGGATCGATGGCTACACCTTC	CASSIRTGIDGYTF
few	TRBV28	.	TRBJ2-3	TGTGCCAGCAGTTTATTTTCCGGCACAGATACGCAGTATTTT	CASSLFSGTDTQYF
many	TRBV28	.	TRBJ1-5	TGTGCCAGCAGCCCTGCGGGGGGAAGTCAGCCCCAGCATTTT	CASSPAGGSQPQHF
.	TRBV28	.	TRBJ1-1	TGTGCCACCGGTCCTTTCTCTTCATGGGCCAACACTGAAGCTTTCTTT	CATGPFSSWANTEAFF
.	TRBV10-3	.	TRBJ1-2	TGTGCCATCAGTGAGTCCGGGACCTTCCTGTCGGGCTACACCTTC	CAISESGTFLSGYTF